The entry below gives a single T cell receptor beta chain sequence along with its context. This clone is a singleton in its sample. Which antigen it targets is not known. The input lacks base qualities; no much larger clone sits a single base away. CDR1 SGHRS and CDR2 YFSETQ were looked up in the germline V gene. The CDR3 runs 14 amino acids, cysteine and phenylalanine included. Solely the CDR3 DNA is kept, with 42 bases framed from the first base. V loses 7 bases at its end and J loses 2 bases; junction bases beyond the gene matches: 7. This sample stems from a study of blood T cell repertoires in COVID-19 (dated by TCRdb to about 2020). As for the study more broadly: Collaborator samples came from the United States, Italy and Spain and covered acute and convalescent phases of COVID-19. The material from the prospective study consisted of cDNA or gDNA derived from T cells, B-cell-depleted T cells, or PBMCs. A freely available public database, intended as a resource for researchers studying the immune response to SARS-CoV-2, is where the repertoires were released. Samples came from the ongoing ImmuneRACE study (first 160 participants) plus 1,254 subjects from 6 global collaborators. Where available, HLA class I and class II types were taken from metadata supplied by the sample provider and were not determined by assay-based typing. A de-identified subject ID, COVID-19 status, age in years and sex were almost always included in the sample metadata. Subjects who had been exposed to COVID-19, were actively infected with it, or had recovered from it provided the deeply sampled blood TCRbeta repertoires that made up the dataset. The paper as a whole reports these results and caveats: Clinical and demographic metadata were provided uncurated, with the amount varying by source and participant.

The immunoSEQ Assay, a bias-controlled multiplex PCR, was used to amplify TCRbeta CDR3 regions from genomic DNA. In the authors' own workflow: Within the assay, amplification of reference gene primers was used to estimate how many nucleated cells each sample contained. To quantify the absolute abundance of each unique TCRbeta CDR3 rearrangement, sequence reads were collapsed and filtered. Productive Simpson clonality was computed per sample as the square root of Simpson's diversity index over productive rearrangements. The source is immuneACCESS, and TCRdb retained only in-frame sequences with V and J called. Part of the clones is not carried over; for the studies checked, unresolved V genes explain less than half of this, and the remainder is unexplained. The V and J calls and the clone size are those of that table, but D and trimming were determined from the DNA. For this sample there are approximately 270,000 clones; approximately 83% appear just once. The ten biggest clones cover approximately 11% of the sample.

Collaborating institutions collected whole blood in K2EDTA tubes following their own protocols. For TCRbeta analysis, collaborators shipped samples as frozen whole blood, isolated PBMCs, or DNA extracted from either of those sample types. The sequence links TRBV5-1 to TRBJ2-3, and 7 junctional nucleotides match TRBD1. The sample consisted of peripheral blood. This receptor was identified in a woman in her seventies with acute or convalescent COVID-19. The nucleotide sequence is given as TGCGCCAGCCGGACAGGACACCTCACAGATACGCAGTATTTT. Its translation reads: CASRTGHLTDTQYF. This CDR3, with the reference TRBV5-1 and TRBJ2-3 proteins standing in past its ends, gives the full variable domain KAGVTQTPRYLIKTRGQQVTLSCSPISGHRSVSWYQQTPGQGLQFLFEYFSETQRNKGNFPGRFSGRQFSNSRSEMNVSTLELGDSALYLCASRTGHLTDTQYFGPGTRLTVL.